Shown below are 22 T cell receptor beta chains from a single sample sequenced in a study of identical twins. TCRdb independently ran MiXCR on the 5' RACE reads; one entry per CDR3 protein. The sample gives around 650,000 distinct CDR3 sequences, 7.1% of which show up once; roughly 1.5% is in the top ten. These data also featured in a second study, about yellow fever vaccine responses in identical twins.

The sample comprised PBMCs. The receptors were gathered from a woman aged 18-29 years in good health.

This clonotype was recorded at least ten times. The chain has TRBV10-3 and TRBJ2-2; 9 bases match TRBD1. CDR1 and CDR2 from the germline V gene are ENHRY and SYGVKD. The CDR3 is 14 residues long. The V and J ends lost 6 bases and 2 bases, in that order; junction bases with no gene match: 1. The CDR3 DNA follows: TGTGCCATCAGGGGACAGGGAAACACCGGGGAGCTGTTTTTT. This sequence encodes CAIRGQGNTGELFF.

This chain links TRBV3-1 with TRBJ1-2; no firm D call. Per the germline V gene, CDR1 is LGHDT and CDR2 is YNNKEL (reference sequence). This CDR3 region has 13 residues. Trimming removed 0 bases from V and 8 bases from J, with 10 bases in between. The CDR3 nucleotides read TGTGCCAGCAGCCAAGATGGGGTTCGCGGCTACACCTTC. Residues: CASSQDGVRGYTF.

The rearrangement uses TRBV5-5 and TRBJ2-7; D tentatively fits TRBD1 or TRBD2 (5 bases each). Trimming shortened V by 3 bases and J by 1 base, and 11 bases separated the two germline ends. CDR1 and CDR2 from the germline V gene are SGHKS and YYEKEE (reference sequence). The CDR3 contains 14 residues. For the CDR3, the DNA is TGTGCCAGCAGCTACCGGGACGGTTCCTACGAGCAGTACTTC. Its protein is CASSYRDGSYEQYF.

This chain uses TRBV7-6 with TRBJ2-7, with D maybe TRBD1 (6 bases). The length of the CDR3 is 17 residues. Deletions cut 5 bases from V and 0 bases from J, with 20 bases between. From germline, CDR1 is SGHVS and CDR2 FNYEAQ. The CDR3 reads CASSHGGHRDNSYEQYF. The CDR3 DNA sequence: TGTGCCAGCAGCCATGGGGGTCACCGGGACAACTCCTACGAGCAGTACTTC.

V usage is TRBV27 and J usage is TRBJ2-3; 11 bases map to TRBD2. Per germline, CDR1 MNHEY and CDR2 SMNVEV (reference sequence). This CDR3 is built from 21 residues. V shed 6 bases and J 0 bases; nucleotides not matched to a gene: 20. The CDR3 loop is CASRRFLSSGGTDTSTDTQYF. In DNA, the CDR3 is TGTGCCAGCAGGCGGTTTTTATCTAGCGGGGGGACCGATACTAGCACAGATACGCAGTATTTT.

This clonotype was seen a handful of times. The chain employs TRBV6-5 and TRBJ1-1; weak D call: TRBD1 (5 bases). V lost 6 bases to trimming and J lost 10 bases, with 12 bases between them. The CDR3 contains 11 residues. Germline V gene sequence: CDR1 MNHEY, CDR2 SVGAGI. CDR3 in DNA: TGTGCCAGCAGCGTGGGGGGAGTAGCTTTCTTT. Its translation is CASSVGGVAFF.

The gene calls are TRBV5-1 and TRBJ2-5; D is ambiguous. V was trimmed by 0 bases and J by 4 bases, leaving 13 bases between them. CDR1 SGHRS and CDR2 YFSETQ come from the germline V gene. This CDR3 is built from 15 residues. The chain's CDR3 is CASSLDPPTTETQYF. The CDR3 bases are TGCGCCAGCAGCTTGGATCCCCCGACCACAGAGACCCAGTACTTC.

The chain joins TRBV7-6 to TRBJ2-1; tentatively, D is TRBD2 (5 bases). The CDR3 spans 17 residues. CDR1 SGHVS and CDR2 FNYEAQ come from the germline V gene. V dropped 6 bases and J dropped 0 bases, with 18 bases sitting between them. This chain's CDR3 is CASSTELRGGSYNEQFF. CDR3 in DNA: TGTGCCAGCAGTACAGAACTACGCGGAGGCTCCTACAATGAGCAGTTCTTC.

This clonotype was picked up many times. The DNA for the CDR3 is TGTGCCAGCAGCCAAGTCTTGGCTACCAATGAGCAGTTCTTC. Translated, it gives CASSQVLATNEQFF. The chain has TRBV3-1 and TRBJ2-1; D gene uncertain. V was pared by 1 base and J by 6 bases, with 10 bases between. Germline-derived CDR1 and CDR2 are LGHDT and YNNKEL (reference sequence). This CDR3 spans 14 amino acids.

This clonotype was recorded at least ten times. This rearrangement joins TRBV2 to TRBJ2-1, with TRBD2 matching 11 bases. This CDR3 comprises 16 residues. From germline, CDR1 is SNHLY and CDR2 FYNNEI. V was clipped by 5 bases and J by 2 bases; unmatched bases: 5. The CDR3 loop is CASSTGTSGAYNEQFF. The CDR3 DNA reads as TGTGCCAGCAGTACCGGGACTAGCGGAGCCTACAATGAGCAGTTCTTC.

Many counts were recorded for this clonotype. The chain links TRBV20-1 to TRBJ2-3; 12 bases agree with TRBD2. Losses at the gene ends were 3 bases for V and 1 base for J; bases not matched to a gene: 2. Germline values: CDR1 DFQATT, CDR2 SNEGSKA (reference sequence). The CDR3 spans 15 residues. This CDR3 is CSASPSGRGTDTQYF. The DNA for the CDR3 is TGCAGTGCTAGCCCTAGCGGGAGGGGCACAGATACGCAGTATTTT.

This clonotype has at least ten counts. This sequence joins TRBV7-9 and TRBJ1-4; D ambiguous. The germline V gene has CDR1 SEHNR and CDR2 FQNEAQ (reference sequence). The CDR3 consists of 12 residues. Trimming pared 4 bases from V and 8 bases from J, leaving 8 bases between. DNA for the CDR3: TGTGCCAGCAGCTCAACCGTGGAAAAACTGTTTTTT. Translating gives CASSSTVEKLFF.

This clonotype appeared a few times. The chain uses TRBV28 and TRBJ2-6; tentative D call: TRBD1 (6 bases). The ends were cut back, 6 bases at V and 1 base at J, with 10 bases in the middle. Germline loops: CDR1 MDHEN, CDR2 SYDVKM. The CDR3 sequence is 15 residues long. In nucleotides, the CDR3 is TGTGCCAGCAGGTTACAGGGTTCTGGGGCCAACGTCCTGACTTTC. As protein: CASRLQGSGANVLTF.

The rearrangement uses TRBV5-1 and TRBJ1-1; 10 bases line up with TRBD1. The CDR3 contains 15 residues. The V gene end was trimmed by 0 bases and the J gene end by 7 bases; junction bases not matched to a gene: 6. Germline V gene data show CDR1 as SGHRS and CDR2 as YFSETQ. CDR3: CASSLAGTGAGEAFF. The CDR3 DNA sequence: TGCGCCAGCAGCTTGGCCGGGACAGGGGCGGGTGAAGCTTTCTTT.

The rearrangement uses TRBV18 and TRBJ2-3; no clear D. The CDR3 runs to 16 residues. V lost 0 bases and J 4 bases, leaving 14 bases between the germline ends. Germline CDR1 and CDR2: KGHSH and LQKENI. CDR3 protein: CASSPPSSIPADTQYF. The CDR3 region has the DNA TGTGCCAGCTCACCACCTAGCAGCATCCCGGCAGATACGCAGTATTTT.

The sample holds many counts of this clonotype. The V and J genes are TRBV20-1 and TRBJ1-1; D gene unclear. Germline V gene data show CDR1 as DFQATT and CDR2 as SNEGSKA (reference sequence). Between the trimmed V and J ends, which lost 5 bases and 3 bases, there was a span of 13 bases. The CDR3 is made up of 13 amino acids. The CDR3 DNA reads as TGCAGTGCTGCCTACCCGGCGGACACTGAAGCTTTCTTT. Translating it yields CSAAYPADTEAFF.

This clonotype has more than one count but fewer than ten. This chain uses TRBV3-1 with TRBJ2-3, with D possibly matching TRBD2 (6 bases). The V gene lost 1 base and the J gene lost 6 bases, with 11 bases spanning the gap. There are 14 residues in the CDR3. Per germline, CDR1 LGHDT and CDR2 YNNKEL (reference sequence). In nucleotides, the CDR3 is TGTGCCAGCAGCCAAGCAAGCGGAGGGGATACGCAGTATTTT. Protein product: CASSQASGGDTQYF.

This clonotype was counted between two and nine times. The chain uses TRBV2 and TRBJ2-7, with D unresolved. CDR1 SNHLY and CDR2 FYNNEI come from the germline V gene. CDR3 size: 8 residues. V dropped 10 bases and J dropped 10 bases, with 8 bases sitting between them. The CDR3 here is CATTIQYF. CDR3 DNA sequence: TGTGCCACAACGATACAGTACTTC.

This chain joins TRBV28 and TRBJ2-5; TRBD2 matches 9 bases. This CDR3 has 15 amino acids. V was clipped by 8 bases and J by 4 bases; unmatched bases: 11. The V gene's germline CDR1 is MDHEN and CDR2 SYDVKM. CDR3 region: CASEASGTFRETQYF. The CDR3 bases are TGTGCCAGCGAGGCTAGCGGGACATTTAGAGAGACCCAGTACTTC.

V and J are TRBV10-3 and TRBJ1-1, with D uncertain. The V end was cut by 6 bases, the J end by 0 bases, with 14 bases between. Germline CDR1 ENHRY, CDR2 SYGVKD. The CDR3 contains 15 residues. The CDR3 loop reads CAIRPDGNMNTEAFF. The CDR3, as DNA: TGTGCCATCAGGCCGGACGGGAACATGAACACTGAAGCTTTCTTT.

This clonotype was seen more than once but under ten times. The J gene is TRBJ1-5, the V gene TRBV20-1; D perhaps matches TRBD1 (6 bases). The CDR3 runs to 15 residues. CDR1 is DFQATT and CDR2 is SNEGSKA in the germline V gene (reference sequence). Here the CDR3 DNA reads TGCAGCCTAAAAAATAACAGGGATGCCAATCAGCCCCAGCATTTT. As protein: CSLKNNRDANQPQHF.

This clonotype has just a few counts. The gene calls are TRBV18 and TRBJ2-3, with D tentatively TRBD1 (5 bases). The CDR3 consists of 13 residues. Trimming took 4 bases from V and 2 from J, leaving 7 bases between them. Germline V gene lookup returns CDR1 KGHSH and CDR2 LQKENI. The CDR3 is CASSRTTTDTQYF. In DNA, the CDR3 is TGTGCCAGCTCACGGACAACCACAGATACGCAGTATTTT. Drawing the rest from reference TRBV18 and TRBJ2-3, the complete variable domain is NAGVMQNPRHLVRRRGQEARLRCSPMKGHSHVYWYRQLPEEGLKFMVYLQKENIIDESGMPKERFSAEFPKEGPSILRIQQVVRGDSAAYFCASSRTTTDTQYFGPGTRLTVL.